Listed here are 13 T cell receptor beta chains from one sample, sequenced in a study of T cell responses to AZD1222 COVID-19 vaccine. Assay used: immunoSEQ multiplex PCR; TCRdb lists only in-frame clones, some missing. The sample contains under 150,000 clones, approximately 78% of which appear only once. Material: peripheral blood, obtained on day 0 of MenACWY control vaccination. The receptors were sampled from an adult in good health.

Concerning this clone: Other DNA sequences in this specimen translate into the identical CDR3. The CDR3 reads CASSFSQGNSPLHF. In nucleotides, the CDR3 is TGTGCCAGCAGCTTTTCACAGGGAAATTCACCCCTCCACTTT. The chain joins TRBV7-2 to TRBJ1-6; the D gene is possibly TRBD1 (6 bases). V was cut by 3 bases and J by 7 bases, with 10 bases left in between. Germline values: CDR1 SGHTA, CDR2 FQGNSA. The CDR3 is 14 amino acids.

The chain recombines TRBV3-1 (or the pseudogene TRBV3-2) with TRBJ1-1; TRBD1 might be the D (5 bases). Trimming left V 4 bases short and J 6 bases short, with 9 bases between. Germline CDR1 LGHDT, CDR2 YNNKEL (reference sequence). CDR3 length: 12 amino acids. CDR3: CASSPGGPEAFF. DNA for the CDR3: TGTGCCAGCAGCCCGGGGGGTCCTGAAGCTTTCTTT.

The rearrangement links TRBV21-1 to TRBJ2-6; the listed D gene, TRBD1, was not tested against the DNA. TRBV21-1 is described as a pseudogene. The CDR3 sequence is 18 residues long. CDR3 region: CASSHQCPGVTGANVLTF. CDR3 DNA: TGTGCCAGCAGCCATCAATGTCCAGGGGTGACTGGGGCCAACGTCCTGACTTTC.

The J gene is TRBJ1-6, the V gene TRBV5-6; D is perhaps TRBD1 (5 bases). Trimming shortened V by 4 bases and J by 1 base, and 15 bases separated the two germline ends. The CDR3 length is 17 residues. Germline V gene data show CDR1 as SGHDT and CDR2 as YYEEEE. The CDR3 coding sequence is TGTGCCAGCAGCCCCCGGAGGGGCGAATCCTATAATTCACCCCTCCACTTT. Translation gives CASSPRRGESYNSPLHF. The full variable domain, completed using reference TRBV5-6 and TRBJ1-6, is DAGVTQSPTHLIKTRGQQVTLRCSPKSGHDTVSWYQQALGQGPQFIFQYYEEEERQRGNFPDRFSGHQFPNYSSELNVNALLLGDSALYLCASSPRRGESYNSPLHFGNGTRLTVT.

The V and J genes are TRBV19 and TRBJ1-5; 10 positions match TRBD1. Losses at the gene ends were 3 bases for V and 4 bases for J; bases not matched to a gene: 3. Germline assignment: CDR1 LNHDA and CDR2 SQIVND (reference sequence). The CDR3 has 15 amino acids. The chain's CDR3 is CASSIRTGGNQPQHF. Here the CDR3 DNA reads TGTGCCAGTAGTATCCGGACAGGGGGGAATCAGCCCCAGCATTTT.

This chain connects TRBV6-2 or TRBV6-3 to TRBJ1-2; tentative D call: TRBD1 (5 bases). Germline V lookup: CDR1 MNHEY, CDR2 SVGEGT. CDR3 length equals 15 residues. The V and J ends lost 2 bases and 1 base respectively, with 11 bases between them. CDR3 region: CASSYRQGDNYGYTF. The CDR3 bases are TGTGCCAGCAGTTACCGGCAGGGCGATAACTATGGCTACACCTTC.

The chain employs TRBV6-6 and TRBJ1-5; no definite D call. The germline gives CDR1 MNHNY, CDR2 SVGAGI (reference sequence). The CDR3 extends over 12 amino acids. The V end lost 6 bases, the J end lost 4 bases, and 7 bases lay between the germline ends. CDR3 nucleotide sequence: TGTGCCAGCAGGGGCAGAAATCAGCCCCAGCATTTT. This sequence encodes CASRGRNQPQHF.

Here the CDR3 DNA reads TGTGCCAGCAGTTACCACCGAACCTACGAGCAGTACGTC. It encodes CASSYHRTYEQYV. The V call is TRBV6-2 or TRBV6-3, the J call TRBJ2-7; D uncertain. Germline V gene lookup returns CDR1 MNHEY and CDR2 SVGEGT. The germline V and J ends were trimmed by 2 bases and 2 bases, with 7 bases remaining between them. This CDR3 region has 13 residues.

Regarding this clone: Other DNA sequences of this sample code for an identical CDR3. V usage is TRBV19 and J usage is TRBJ1-2; 10 nucleotides align to TRBD1. CDR1 LNHDA and CDR2 SQIVND come from the germline V gene (reference sequence). The ends lost 4 bases at V and 5 bases at J; junction bases unmatched: 1. There are 13 residues in the CDR3. The CDR3 sequence is CASSTGQGYGYTF. CDR3 nucleotides: TGTGCCAGTAGTACGGGACAGGGGTATGGCTACACCTTC.

The chain links TRBV4-1 to TRBJ1-4; D gene unclear. Trimming took 2 bases from V and 0 from J, leaving 13 bases between them. CDR1 is MGHRA, CDR2 YSYEKL, per germline. The CDR3 consists of 17 residues. In nucleotides, the CDR3 is TGCGCCAGCAGCCAAATGGCCTTAGGGTCAACTAATGAAAAACTGTTTTTT. Its protein product is CASSQMALGSTNEKLFF.

In DNA, the CDR3 is TGTGCCTCGACCCGGGACACCCGAGTAGCCAAAAACATTCAGTACTTC. It codes for CASTRDTRVAKNIQYF. This rearrangement joins TRBV19 to TRBJ2-4; possible D gene TRBD1, 6 bases. Trimming stripped 11 bases from V and 0 bases from J, with 20 bases between. The germline CDR1 and CDR2 sequences are LNHDA and SQIVND (reference sequence). This CDR3 contains 16 residues.

This clone was observed a few times. V and J are TRBV18 and TRBJ2-1; D gene ambiguous. The CDR3 has 12 residues. Germline CDR1 reads KGHSH; CDR2 reads LQKENI. Trimming shortened V by 8 bases and J by 7 bases, and 12 bases separated the two germline ends. The CDR3 coding sequence is TGTGCCAGCGAGATTACCGGGAATGAGCAGTTCTTC. This encodes CASEITGNEQFF.

The chain is built from TRBV28 and TRBJ2-1, with unresolved D. The CDR3 is made up of 14 amino acids. V was pared by 7 bases and J by 10 bases, with 20 bases between. CDR1 is MDHEN, CDR2 SYDVKM, per germline. In DNA, the CDR3 is TGTGCCAGCATCTCTCGGAATAGGTTCAAGGAGCAGTTCTTC. Amino acid sequence: CASISRNRFKEQFF.